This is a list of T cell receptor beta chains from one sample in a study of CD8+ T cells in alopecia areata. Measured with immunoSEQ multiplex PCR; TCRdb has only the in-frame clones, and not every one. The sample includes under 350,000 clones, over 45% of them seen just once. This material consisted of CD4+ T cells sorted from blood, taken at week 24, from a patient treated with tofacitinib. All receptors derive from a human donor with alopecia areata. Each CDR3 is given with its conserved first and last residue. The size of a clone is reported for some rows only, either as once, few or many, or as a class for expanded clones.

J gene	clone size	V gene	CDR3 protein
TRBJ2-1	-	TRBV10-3	CAISEKSGAYNEQFF
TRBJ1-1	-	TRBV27	CASSPGQGWNTEAFF
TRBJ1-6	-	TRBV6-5	CASSPGARSPLHF
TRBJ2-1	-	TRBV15	CATSYRDYNEQFF
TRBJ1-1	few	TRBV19	CASSTTTGDTEAFF
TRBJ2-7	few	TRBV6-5	CATGFNEQYF
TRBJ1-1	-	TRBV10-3	CAIRASTGSFGTEAFF
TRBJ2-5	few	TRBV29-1	CSVGTETQYF
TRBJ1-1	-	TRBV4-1	CASSQPPGGHTEAFF
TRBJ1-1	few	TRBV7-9	CASSLGQLNTEAFF
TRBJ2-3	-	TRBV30	CAWNPTRTSGITDTQYF
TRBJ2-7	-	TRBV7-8	CASSLTGVSYEQYF
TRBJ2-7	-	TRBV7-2	CASSSQPALAGAPYEQYF
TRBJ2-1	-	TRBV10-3	CAISETRTGGSYNEQFF
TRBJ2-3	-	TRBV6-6	CASSYRGGDTQYF
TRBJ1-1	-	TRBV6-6	CASSSAQGSPEAFF